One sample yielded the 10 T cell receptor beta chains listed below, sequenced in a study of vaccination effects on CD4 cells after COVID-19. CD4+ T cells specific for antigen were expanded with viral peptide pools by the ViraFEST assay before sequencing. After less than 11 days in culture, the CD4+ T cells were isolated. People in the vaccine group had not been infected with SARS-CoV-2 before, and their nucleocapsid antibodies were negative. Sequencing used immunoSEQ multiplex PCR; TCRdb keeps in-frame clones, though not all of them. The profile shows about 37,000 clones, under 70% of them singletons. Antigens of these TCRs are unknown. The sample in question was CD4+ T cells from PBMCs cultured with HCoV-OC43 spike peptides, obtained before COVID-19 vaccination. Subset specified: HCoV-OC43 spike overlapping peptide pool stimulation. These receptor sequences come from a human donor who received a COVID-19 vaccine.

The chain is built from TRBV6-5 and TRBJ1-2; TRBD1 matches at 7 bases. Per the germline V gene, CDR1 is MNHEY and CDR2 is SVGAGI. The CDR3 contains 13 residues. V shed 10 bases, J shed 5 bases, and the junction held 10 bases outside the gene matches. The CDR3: CATRGGWRYGYTF. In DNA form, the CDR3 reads TGTGCCACCAGGGGGGGGTGGCGTTATGGCTACACCTTC.

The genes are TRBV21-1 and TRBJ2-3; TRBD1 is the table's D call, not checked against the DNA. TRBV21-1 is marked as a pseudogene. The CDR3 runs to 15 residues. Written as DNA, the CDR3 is TGTGCCAGCAGCCGGGCAGGGGCTTCCACAGATACGCAGTATTTT. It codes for CASSRAGASTDTQYF.

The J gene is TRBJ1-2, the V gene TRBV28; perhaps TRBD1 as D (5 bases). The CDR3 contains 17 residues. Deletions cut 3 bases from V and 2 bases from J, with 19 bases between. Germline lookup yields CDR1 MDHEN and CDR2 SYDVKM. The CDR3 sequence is CASSFSDIGGANYGYTF. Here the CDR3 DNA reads TGTGCCAGCAGTTTTTCGGACATAGGCGGGGCGAACTATGGCTACACCTTC.

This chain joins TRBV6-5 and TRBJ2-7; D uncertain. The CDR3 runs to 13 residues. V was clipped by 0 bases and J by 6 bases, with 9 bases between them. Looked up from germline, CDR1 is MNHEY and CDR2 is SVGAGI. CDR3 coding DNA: TGTGCCAGCAGTTACTCGTGGGCTCCCGAGCAGTACTTC. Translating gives CASSYSWAPEQYF.

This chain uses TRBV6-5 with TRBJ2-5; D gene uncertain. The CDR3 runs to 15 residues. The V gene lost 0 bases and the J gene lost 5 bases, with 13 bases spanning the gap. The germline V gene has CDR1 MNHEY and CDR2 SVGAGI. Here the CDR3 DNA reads TGTGCCAGCAGTTACTCGTGGGGTATGATTGAGACCCAGTACTTC. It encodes CASSYSWGMIETQYF.

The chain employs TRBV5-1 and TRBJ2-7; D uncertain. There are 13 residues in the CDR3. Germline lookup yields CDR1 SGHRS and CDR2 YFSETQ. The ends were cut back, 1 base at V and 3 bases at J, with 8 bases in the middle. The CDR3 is CASSLNGDYEQYF. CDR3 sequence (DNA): TGCGCCAGCAGCTTGAACGGAGACTACGAGCAGTACTTC.

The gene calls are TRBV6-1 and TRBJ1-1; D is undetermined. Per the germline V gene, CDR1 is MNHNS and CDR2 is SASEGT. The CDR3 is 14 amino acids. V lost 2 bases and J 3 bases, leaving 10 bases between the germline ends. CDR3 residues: CASSEQWSYTEAFF. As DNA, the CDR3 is TGTGCCAGCAGTGAACAGTGGTCATACACTGAAGCTTTCTTT.

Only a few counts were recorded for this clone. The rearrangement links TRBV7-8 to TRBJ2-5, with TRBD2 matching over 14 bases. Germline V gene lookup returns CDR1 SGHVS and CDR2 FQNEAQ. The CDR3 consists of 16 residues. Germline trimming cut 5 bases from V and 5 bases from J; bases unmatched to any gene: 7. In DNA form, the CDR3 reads TGTGCCAGCAGCCTTCGGACTAGCGGGGGGTGGGAGACCCAGTACTTC. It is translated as CASSLRTSGGWETQYF.

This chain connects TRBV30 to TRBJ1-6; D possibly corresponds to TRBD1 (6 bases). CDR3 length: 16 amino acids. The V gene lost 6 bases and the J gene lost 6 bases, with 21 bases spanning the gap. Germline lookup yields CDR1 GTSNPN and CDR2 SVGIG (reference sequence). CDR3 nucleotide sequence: TGTGCCTGCTCGCTTATGGGGGCAGGGGCTAATTCACCCCTCCACTTT. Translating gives CACSLMGAGANSPLHF.

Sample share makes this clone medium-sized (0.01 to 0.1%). CDR3 amino acids: CASSLTAANTGELFF. In nucleotides, the CDR3 is TGCGCCAGCAGCTTGACAGCTGCGAACACCGGGGAGCTGTTTTTT. J is TRBJ2-2 and V is TRBV5-1; unclear D gene. Germline V gives CDR1 SGHRS, CDR2 YFSETQ. This CDR3 contains 15 residues. V dropped 1 base and J dropped 0 bases, with 7 bases sitting between them.